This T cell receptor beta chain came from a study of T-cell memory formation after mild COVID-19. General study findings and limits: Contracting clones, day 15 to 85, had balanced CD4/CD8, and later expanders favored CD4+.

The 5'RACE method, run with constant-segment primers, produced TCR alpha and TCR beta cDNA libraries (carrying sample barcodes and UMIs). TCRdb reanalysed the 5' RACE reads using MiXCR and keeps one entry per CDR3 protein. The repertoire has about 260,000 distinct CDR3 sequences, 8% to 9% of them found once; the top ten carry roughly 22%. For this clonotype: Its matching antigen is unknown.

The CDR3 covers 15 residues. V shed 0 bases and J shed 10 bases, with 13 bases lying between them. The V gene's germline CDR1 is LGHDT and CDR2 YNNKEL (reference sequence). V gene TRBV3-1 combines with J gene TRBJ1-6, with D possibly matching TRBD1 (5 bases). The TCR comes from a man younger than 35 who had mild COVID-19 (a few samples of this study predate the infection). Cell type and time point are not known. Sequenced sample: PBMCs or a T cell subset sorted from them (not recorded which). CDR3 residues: CASSQDRKGYSPLHF. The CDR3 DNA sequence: TGTGCCAGCAGCCAAGATCGAAAGGGGTACTCACCCCTCCACTTT. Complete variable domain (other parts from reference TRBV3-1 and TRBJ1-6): DTAVSQTPKYLVTQMGNDKSIKCEQNLGHDTMYWYKQDSKKFLKIMFSYNNKELIINETVPNRFSPKSPDKAHLNLHINSLELGDSAVYFCASSQDRKGYSPLHFGNGTRLTVT.